The TCR beta chain under discussion was sequenced for a study of blood T cell repertoires in COVID-19. Sequenced by immunoSEQ multiplex PCR; TCRdb stores in-frame clones only, minus some. The sample records about 150,000 clones, more than 80% being singletons. Sequencing used peripheral blood. This sequence originates from a woman aged 40 to 49 with acute or convalescent COVID-19.

The CDR3 sequence: CASSVTGGAGANVLTF. Here the CDR3 DNA reads TGTGCCAGCAGCGTAACAGGGGGCGCTGGGGCCAACGTCCTGACTTTC. This chain connects TRBV7-9 to TRBJ2-6; 9 nucleotides agree with TRBD1. The J segment lost 2 bases and the V segment lost 5 bases, leaving 4 bases of the junction unmatched. This CDR3 contains 16 residues. Germline lookup yields CDR1 SEHNR and CDR2 FQNEAQ (reference sequence). Based on the CDR3 plus reference TRBV7-9 and TRBJ2-6, the full variable domain is DTGVSQNPRHKITKRGQNVTFRCDPISEHNRLYWYRQTLGQGPEFLTYFQNEAQLEKSRLLSDRFSAERPKGSFSTLEIQRTEQGDSAMYLCASSVTGGAGANVLTFGAGSRLTVL.